This TCR beta chain originates from a study of blood T cell repertoires in COVID-19. TCRdb's table, derived via immunoSEQ multiplex PCR, lists solely in-frame clones and lacks some. The sample holds fewer than 200,000 clones, 80% to 85% seen once. This CDR3 has 15 amino acids. The junction had 3 bases not matched to a gene; V was cut back by 0 bases and J by 1 base. Germline CDR1 MNHEY, CDR2 SVGAGI. The origin of this receptor is a woman older than 75 with active or convalescent COVID-19. What was sequenced was peripheral blood. The rearrangement links TRBV6-5 to TRBJ2-7; 7 positions agree with TRBD1. The CDR3 sequence: CASSYSMTGSYEQYF. CDR3 bases: TGTGCCAGCAGTTACTCCATGACAGGGTCCTACGAGCAGTACTTC.